What follows are 17 T cell receptor beta chains derived from one specimen sequenced in a study of blood T cell repertoires in COVID-19. TCRdb's copy holds only in-frame clones and misses some; the assay was immunoSEQ multiplex PCR. The sample comprises 300,000 to 450,000 clones, approximately 87% of which are singletons, and roughly 10% rests with the top ten. Sample: peripheral blood. The source is a woman aged 25-40 years with COVID-19, enrolled during active disease.

This sequence joins TRBV2 and TRBJ1-2; 7 bases agree with TRBD1. CDR3 length: 13 amino acids. CDR1 SNHLY and CDR2 FYNNEI come from the germline V gene. With 4 bases clipped from V and 4 bases from J, the junction kept 3 bases outside the gene matches. CDR3 amino acids: CASSVDRAYGYTF. DNA for the CDR3: TGTGCCAGCAGTGTCGACAGGGCCTATGGCTACACCTTC.

This clone has only one observation. The V gene is TRBV12-5, the J gene TRBJ2-1; D remains unclear. V dropped 2 bases and J dropped 5 bases, with 4 bases sitting between them. Germline V gene sequence: CDR1 LGHNT, CDR2 FRNRAP. This CDR3 region has 12 residues. CDR3 sequence: CASGLTHNEQFF. The DNA of the CDR3 is TGTGCTAGTGGTTTGACACACAATGAGCAGTTCTTC.

The chain couples TRBV7-8 to TRBJ2-2, with TRBD2 matching 7 bases. The trim removed 1 base at V and 3 bases at J, leaving 5 bases unmatched. The CDR3 is 16 amino acids. Germline V gene lookup returns CDR1 SGHVS and CDR2 FQNEAQ. CDR3 coding DNA: TGTGCCAGCAGCTTAGTCCTGGGGAGGGACACCGGGGAGCTGTTTTTT. Protein sequence: CASSLVLGRDTGELFF.

This clone appeared once. The chain has TRBV28 and TRBJ2-7, with D tentatively TRBD1 (5 bases). Trimming removed 7 bases at V and 5 bases at J, with 12 bases between. Germline loops: CDR1 MDHEN, CDR2 SYDVKM. The CDR3 has 12 amino acids. CDR3 nucleotide sequence: TGTGCCAGCAAGCAGGGCATCCACGAGCAGTACTTC. It encodes CASKQGIHEQYF.

The chain joins TRBV4-1 to TRBJ2-1; 10 bases agree with TRBD2. The CDR3 sequence is 16 residues long. Looked up from germline, CDR1 is MGHRA and CDR2 is YSYEKL. Trimming cost V 1 base and J 8 bases; bases outside gene matches: 8. The DNA of the CDR3 is TGCGCCAGCAGCCAAGTCGGTCTAGCGGGAGTGGATGAGCAGTTCTTC. Encoded protein: CASSQVGLAGVDEQFF.

The V gene is TRBV10-3, the J gene TRBJ1-5; 8 bases map to TRBD1. Germline CDR1 ENHRY, CDR2 SYGVKD. The CDR3 is 16 residues long. V shed 0 bases, J shed 3 bases, and the junction held 4 bases outside the gene matches. CDR3 protein: CAISESGQGTNQPQHF. CDR3 nucleotide sequence: TGTGCCATCAGTGAGTCTGGACAGGGTACCAATCAGCCCCAGCATTTT.

This sequence joins TRBV28 and TRBJ2-5; 14 nucleotides align to TRBD2. Trimming took 4 bases from V and 4 from J; bases not matched to a gene: 14. The CDR3 is 19 residues long. Germline V CDR1 and CDR2: MDHEN, SYDVKM. The DNA for the CDR3 is TGTGCCAGCAGTTCCCCGCCCGGGACTAGCGGGAGTAGTAGAGAGACCCAGTACTTC. Protein sequence: CASSSPPGTSGSSRETQYF. Full variable domain (remainder filled in from reference TRBV28 and TRBJ2-5): DVKVTQSSRYLVKRTGEKVFLECVQDMDHENMFWYRQDPGLGLRLIYFSYDVKMKEKGDIPEGYSVSREKKERFSLILESASTNQTSMYLCASSSPPGTSGSSRETQYFGPGTRLLVL.

The V call is TRBV7-3, the J call TRBJ2-3; 14 bases align to TRBD2. Germline trimming cut 5 bases from V and 0 bases from J; bases unmatched to any gene: 10. CDR3 size: 19 residues. Germline V gene data show CDR1 as SGHTA and CDR2 as FQGTGA. CDR3 nucleotides: TGTGCCAGCAGCCTCCGGGGACTAGCGGGAGCGGCAAGCACAGATACGCAGTATTTT. Protein: CASSLRGLAGAASTDTQYF.

V gene TRBV7-3 combines with J gene TRBJ2-1; 7 bases line up with TRBD2. V was clipped by 7 bases and J by 7 bases; unmatched bases: 13. Germline V CDR1 and CDR2: SGHTA, FQGTGA. This CDR3 has 15 amino acids. For the CDR3, the DNA is TGTGCCAGCAAAGTAGGCGCGGGAGCTAGTAATGAGCAGTTCTTC. It specifies CASKVGAGASNEQFF.

The V and J genes are TRBV7-8 and TRBJ2-1; unclear D gene. The germline gives CDR1 SGHVS, CDR2 FQNEAQ. The length of the CDR3 is 12 residues. The V and J ends lost 5 bases and 14 bases respectively, with 16 bases between them. CDR3 in DNA: TGTGCCAGCAGCCGGACCGGGTCCTCAAAGTTCTTC. It is translated as CASSRTGSSKFF.

V is TRBV28 and J is TRBJ1-2, with 7 bases lining up with TRBD1. The CDR3 consists of 13 residues. The V gene's germline CDR1 is MDHEN and CDR2 SYDVKM. V dropped 5 bases and J dropped 8; count of bases not matched to a gene: 8. The CDR3: CASSLTGVGGYTF. CDR3 coding DNA: TGTGCCAGCAGTCTAACAGGGGTAGGAGGCTACACCTTC.

The chain links TRBV9 to TRBJ1-4; tentatively, D is TRBD1 (6 bases). Germline assignment: CDR1 SGDLS and CDR2 YYNGEE. Deletions cut 3 bases from V and 3 bases from J, with 9 bases between. The CDR3 length is 14 residues. The CDR3 nucleotides are TGTGCCAGCAGCGCAGGGGACGCTAATGAAAAACTGTTTTTT. Protein: CASSAGDANEKLFF.

V usage is TRBV3-1 (or the pseudogene TRBV3-2) and J usage is TRBJ1-1; D is perhaps TRBD1 (5 bases). The CDR3 length is 16 residues. The V gene lost 4 bases and the J gene lost 3 bases, with 18 bases spanning the gap. Germline V gives CDR1 LGHDT, CDR2 YNNKEL (reference sequence). The chain's CDR3 is CASSLDSLVGDTEAFF. The CDR3 DNA reads as TGTGCCAGCAGCCTCGACAGTCTTGTTGGGGACACTGAAGCTTTCTTT.

This chain uses TRBV10-3 with TRBJ2-3; TRBD2 agrees at 8 bases. CDR1 and CDR2 from the germline V gene are ENHRY and SYGVKD. The CDR3 is made up of 14 amino acids. The V segment lost 3 bases and the J segment 6 bases; nucleotides outside the gene matches: 5. The chain's CDR3 is CAISDSGSGDTQYF. In nucleotides, the CDR3 is TGTGCCATCAGTGACAGCGGGAGTGGCGATACGCAGTATTTT.

In its sample, this clone was seen many times. J is TRBJ2-1 and V is TRBV27; 10 bases match TRBD2. Germline V CDR1 and CDR2: MNHEY, SMNVEV (reference sequence). The CDR3 is 17 amino acids. V was clipped by 7 bases and J by 8 bases; unmatched bases: 17. The CDR3 nucleotides read TGTGCCAGCATCCCCTTGGGGAGCGGGAGGGCCTTTCATGAGCAGTTCTTC. This gives the protein CASIPLGSGRAFHEQFF.

A single count supports this clone. This chain uses TRBV27 with TRBJ2-1; D may be TRBD2 (6 bases). This CDR3 comprises 13 residues. The V end lost 6 bases, the J end lost 3 bases, and 9 bases lay between the germline ends. Germline CDR1 and CDR2: MNHEY and SMNVEV (reference sequence). The CDR3 DNA reads as TGTGCCAGCAGAGGACTACTCTACAATGAGCAGTTCTTC. Its translation: CASRGLLYNEQFF.

This sequence joins TRBV29-1 and TRBJ2-2; 8 bases are a match to TRBD2. The junction had 4 bases not matched to a gene; V was cut back by 5 bases and J by 5 bases. Germline V gene data show CDR1 as SQVTM and CDR2 as ANQGSEA. This CDR3 comprises 13 residues. The CDR3 DNA follows: TGCAGCGTTCTGGCGGGAGGTACCGGGGAGCTGTTTTTT. Amino acid sequence: CSVLAGGTGELFF.